These T cell receptor beta chains were read from a single sample in a study of blood T cell repertoires in COVID-19. Repertoires were generated with immunoSEQ multiplex PCR, while TCRdb's copy carries only in-frame clones and drops some. The sample has over 250,000 clones, approximately 83% seen once. Sequencing used peripheral blood. These receptors were taken from a human donor in a cohort sampled during active COVID-19. The conserved cysteine and the conserved F or W are not part of the CDR3 here. Only some rows state a clone size, as once, few, many or a class for expanded clones.

V,length,size,CDR3
TRBV29-1,13,.,SVEFSGGKRNTIY
TRBV7-6,14,.,ASSQASGTNTGELF
TRBV2,12,.,ASSEDLAGARAF
TRBV3-1/TRBV3-2,13,.,ASSYRQGGTGELF
TRBV5-1,13,.,ASSLSWGVDNEQF
TRBV2,14,.,ASRKRQEIVRGEQY
TRBV6-5,13,.,ASSYAYRRNEKLF
TRBV28,14,.,ASRWRSGGEMTEAF
TRBV27,12,.,ASSPRQGTTEAF
TRBV6-2/TRBV6-3,11,.,ASSYGRAYEQY
TRBV4-2,13,once,ASSQQAGRGDTQY
TRBV27,19,.,ASRSPIKTPTGQGERYEQY
TRBV12-5,11,.,ATLVGSGYEQY
TRBV28,14,.,ASSPFGTGARYEQY
TRBV6-2/TRBV6-3,14,.,ASSYGGRVLTDTQY
TRBV3-1/TRBV3-2,12,.,ASSPRGGNSPLH
TRBV5-6,13,.,ASSFSGTDNQPQH
TRBV11-2,13,.,ASSPNRDRGREAF
TRBV5-1,12,.,ASSTSVSSYEQY
TRBV7-8,15,.,ASSLAFMTTDTGELF
TRBV7-2,12,.,ASSSGTGKYGYT
TRBV18,12,.,ASSSTSGAYEQY
TRBV5-1,16,.,ASSLDYSGSSGANVLT
TRBV19,15,.,ASSLPPDSLTTYEQY
TRBV29-1,11,.,SARQGLTGELF
TRBV7-7,12,once,ASSLGGRGETQY
TRBV24-1,12,.,ATSSTGGIETQY
TRBV3-1/TRBV3-2,16,.,ASSQARMWRGSSYEQY
TRBV13,10,.,ASRIANEKLF
TRBV4-1,14,.,ASSQFPGTVNTEAF
TRBV27,13,.,ASSPQGAQNTEAF
TRBV5-1,10,few,ASSSGLDEQY
TRBV19,11,.,ASRSGAGNIQY
TRBV7-6,13,.,ASSFYGGNRRGYT
TRBV20-1,9,.,SASDSYGYT
TRBV28,12,.,ASSLGGHEETQY
TRBV13,14,.,ASSSRREYSNQPQH
TRBV6-6,13,.,ASTLTAGVLNEQF
TRBV7-2,12,.,ASSTNRVLNTIY
TRBV9,17,once,ASSVLPSGRVGGADTQY
TRBV5-6,12,.,ASSNRVPFEKLF
TRBV25-1,15,.,ASSEWDSLSRNNEQF
TRBV6-2/TRBV6-3,12,.,ASSQGGGQETQY
TRBV28,12,.,ASIRRDRGRGYT
TRBV11-2,15,few,ASSLSPTSGRIYEQF
TRBV19,13,.,ASSSIAGRYYEQY
TRBV19,13,.,ASKDGLAGGFEQF
TRBV4-3,13,.,ASSQRIGGNTEAF
TRBV3-1/TRBV3-2,12,.,ASSQLDGVETQY
TRBV19,13,.,ASSIYGTGYTEAF
TRBV27,13,.,ASSSNRGFKEKLF
TRBV5-1,12,.,ASSLALASDTQY
TRBV5-1,13,.,ASSPGQGAYQPQH